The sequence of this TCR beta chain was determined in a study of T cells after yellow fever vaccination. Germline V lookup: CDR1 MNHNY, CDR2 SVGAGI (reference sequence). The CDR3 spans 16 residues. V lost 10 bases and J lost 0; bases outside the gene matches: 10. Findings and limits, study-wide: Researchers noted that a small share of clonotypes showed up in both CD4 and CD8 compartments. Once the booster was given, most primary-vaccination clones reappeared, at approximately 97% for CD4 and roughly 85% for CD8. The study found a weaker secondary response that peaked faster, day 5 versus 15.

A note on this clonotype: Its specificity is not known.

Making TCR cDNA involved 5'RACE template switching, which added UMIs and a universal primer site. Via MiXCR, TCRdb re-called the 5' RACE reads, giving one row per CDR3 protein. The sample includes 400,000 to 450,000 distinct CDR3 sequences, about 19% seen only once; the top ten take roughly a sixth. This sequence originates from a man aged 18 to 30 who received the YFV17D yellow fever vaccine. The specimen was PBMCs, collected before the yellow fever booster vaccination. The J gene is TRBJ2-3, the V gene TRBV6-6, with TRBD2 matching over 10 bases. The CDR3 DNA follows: TGTGCCATCCGTAGCGGGGGGTTCGCTAGCACAGATACGCAGTATTTT. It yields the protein CAIRSGGFASTDTQYF.